The 8 T cell receptor beta chains in this list originate from one sample, sequenced in a study of shared clonotypes between healthy human individuals. The assay was immunoSEQ multiplex PCR, and TCRdb's table has in-frame clones only and misses some. Of approximately 2.4 million clones listed, almost 96% are singletons. Sequenced input: naive CD4+ T cells sorted from blood. Subset reported: CD45RA+ positively selected. The receptors shown here come from a man in his late teens or twenties in good health.

J is TRBJ2-7 and V is TRBV5-4, with TRBD2 identical over 7 bases. The CDR3 is made up of 14 amino acids. Trimming at V came to 0 bases and at J to 5 bases, leaving 5 bases not matched to a gene. Germline values: CDR1 SGHNT, CDR2 YYREEE (reference sequence). CDR3 sequence: CASSLEAGTNEQYF. For the CDR3, the DNA is TGTGCCAGCAGCTTGGAAGCGGGAACAAACGAGCAGTACTTC. Drawing the rest from reference TRBV5-4 and TRBJ2-7, the complete variable domain is ETGVTQSPTHLIKTRGQQVTLRCSSQSGHNTVSWYQQALGQGPQFIFQYYREEENGRGNFPPRFSGLQFPNYSSELNVNALELDDSALYLCASSLEAGTNEQYFGPGTRLTVT.

V is TRBV16 and J is TRBJ2-7, with a weak D call TRBD1 (5 bases). The CDR3 is 14 amino acids. Trimming took off 3 bases at V and 2 bases at J, with 11 bases between the two ends. Germline V gives CDR1 KGHSY, CDR2 FQNENV. The CDR3 DNA reads as TGTGCCAGCAGCCATAACGCAGGGACCTACGAGCAGTACTTC. This sequence encodes CASSHNAGTYEQYF.

The chain links TRBV11-2 to TRBJ2-7; D call uncertain. This CDR3 region has 14 residues. Germline V gene lookup returns CDR1 SGHAT and CDR2 FQNNGV. V gave up 2 bases and J gave up 4 bases, with 12 bases separating them. The CDR3 is CASSLRAPLYEQYF. CDR3 DNA: TGTGCCAGCAGCTTAAGAGCACCCCTTTACGAGCAGTACTTC.

Notes on this clone: Other DNA sequences in the same sample also yield this CDR3. V is TRBV9 and J is TRBJ2-7; TRBD1 matches 7 bases. The CDR3 consists of 14 residues. Germline V CDR1 and CDR2: SGDLS, YYNGEE. The trim removed 2 bases at V and 0 bases at J, leaving 2 bases unmatched. The CDR3 spells CASSVTGSSYEQYF. CDR3 DNA sequence: TGTGCCAGCAGCGTGACAGGGAGCTCCTACGAGCAGTACTTC. The full variable domain, rest sourced from reference TRBV9 and TRBJ2-7, is DSGVTQTPKHLITATGQRVTLRCSPRSGDLSVYWYQQSLDQGLQFLIQYYNGEERAKGNILERFSAQQFPDLHSELNLSSLELGDSALYFCASSVTGSSYEQYFGPGTRLTVT.

With respect to this clone: Other nucleotide sequences from this sample produce the same CDR3. The V and J genes are TRBV2 and TRBJ2-5; 7 bases are a match to TRBD2. Germline CDR1 is SNHLY and CDR2 is FYNNEI. With 6 bases clipped from V and 5 bases from J, the junction kept 3 bases outside the gene matches. The CDR3 is 12 amino acids. Here the CDR3 DNA reads TGTGCCAGCAGGGGGGGGTCGGAGACCCAGTACTTC. It translates to CASRGGSETQYF.

On this clone: In the same sample, other DNA sequences code for this CDR3. This chain links TRBV2 with TRBJ2-7; D uncertain. Germline lookup yields CDR1 SNHLY and CDR2 FYNNEI. With 2 bases removed from V and 5 bases from J, the gap between germline ends came to 4 bases. The CDR3 length is 11 residues. In DNA form, the CDR3 reads TGTGCCAGCAGTGAACGCGACGAGCAGTACTTC. It codes for CASSERDEQYF.

The chain combines TRBV27 with TRBJ1-1; no clear D. Trimming cost V 2 bases and J 0 bases, with 7 bases left between them. The CDR3 is made up of 14 amino acids. From germline, CDR1 is MNHEY and CDR2 SMNVEV (reference sequence). In DNA, the CDR3 is TGTGCCAGCAGTTTAAGCCAGATGAACACTGAAGCTTTCTTT. Translated: CASSLSQMNTEAFF.

Comments on this clone: The same CDR3 also results from other DNA sequences found in this sample. V usage is TRBV2 and J usage is TRBJ2-2, with D possibly being TRBD1 (6 bases). CDR1 and CDR2 from the germline V gene are SNHLY and FYNNEI. V lost 7 bases, J lost 1 base, and 10 bases lay in between. There are 14 residues in the CDR3. As DNA, the CDR3 is TGTGCCAGCATCCGACAGGAGAACACCGGGGAGCTGTTTTTT. Residues: CASIRQENTGELFF.